The rows below give T cell receptor beta chains drawn from one sample of a study of blood T cell repertoires in COVID-19. Libraries were prepared by immunoSEQ multiplex PCR; TCRdb keeps only in-frame clonotypes and omits some of them. Among some 150,000 clones listed, approximately 83% were seen once. The sequenced material came from peripheral blood. The receptors were sampled from a woman aged 55-70 years with acute or convalescent COVID-19. Each CDR3 is given with its conserved first and last residue. The order of the fields is D gene, clone size, J gene, V gene, CDR3 DNA, CDR3 protein. The D gene is left open where the match is weak. Rows give clone size only sometimes, using once, few, many, or a class for an expanded clone.

d_gene: .; abundance: .; j_gene: TRBJ1-5; v_gene: TRBV19; CDR3nt: TGTGCCAGTAGTTACGACCATGGGGGGGATCAGCCCCAGCATTTT; CDR3aa: CASSYDHGGDQPQHF
d_gene: .; abundance: .; j_gene: TRBJ2-3; v_gene: TRBV9; CDR3nt: TGTGCCAGCAGACCTCAGGACGGGGGTGGAGATACGCAGTATTTT; CDR3aa: CASRPQDGGGDTQYF
d_gene: .; abundance: once; j_gene: TRBJ1-1; v_gene: TRBV2; CDR3nt: TGTGCCAGCAGTGTAGGGCAGGGGAACACTGAAGCTTTCTTT; CDR3aa: CASSVGQGNTEAFF
d_gene: TRBD2; abundance: .; j_gene: TRBJ2-3; v_gene: TRBV27; CDR3nt: TGTGCCAGCAGTTTATACTCTAGCGGGGGCACAGATACGCAGTATTTT; CDR3aa: CASSLYSSGGTDTQYF
d_gene: .; abundance: .; j_gene: TRBJ1-2; v_gene: TRBV18; CDR3nt: TGTGCCAGCTCACCACTCGCTCGACTCCAGTATGGCTACACCTTC; CDR3aa: CASSPLARLQYGYTF
d_gene: TRBD1; abundance: few; j_gene: TRBJ1-6; v_gene: TRBV5-1; CDR3nt: TGCGCCAGCAGCGGGTCCGGGACAGGGAATTCACCCCTCCACTTT; CDR3aa: CASSGSGTGNSPLHF
d_gene: .; abundance: few; j_gene: TRBJ2-7; v_gene: TRBV20-1; CDR3nt: TGCAGTGCTAGTGATGACGGGACCTACGAGCAGTACTTC; CDR3aa: CSASDDGTYEQYF
d_gene: .; abundance: .; j_gene: TRBJ2-7; v_gene: TRBV2; CDR3nt: TGTGCCAGCAGTGTAACTAGCGAGCAGTACTTC; CDR3aa: CASSVTSEQYF
d_gene: TRBD1; abundance: .; j_gene: TRBJ1-6; v_gene: TRBV5-1; CDR3nt: TGCGCCAGCAGCTTGGGGGACAGTTATTCACCCCTCCACTTT; CDR3aa: CASSLGDSYSPLHF
d_gene: TRBD2; abundance: .; j_gene: TRBJ2-3; v_gene: TRBV5-1; CDR3nt: TGCGCCAGCAGCTTGGCCTCCGGGACTAGCGACACAGATACGCAGTATTTT; CDR3aa: CASSLASGTSDTDTQYF
d_gene: TRBD1; abundance: .; j_gene: TRBJ1-1; v_gene: TRBV2; CDR3nt: TGTGCCAGCAGTGAGTCGGGGACAGGGTGGAGAACTGAAGCTTTCTTT; CDR3aa: CASSESGTGWRTEAFF
d_gene: TRBD2; abundance: .; j_gene: TRBJ2-3; v_gene: TRBV9; CDR3nt: TGTGCCAGCAGCCCGTACCGGGCTAGCGGCATTAGGGATACGCAGTATTTT; CDR3aa: CASSPYRASGIRDTQYF
d_gene: .; abundance: .; j_gene: TRBJ1-2; v_gene: TRBV3-1/TRBV3-2; CDR3nt: TGTGCCAGCAGCCAAGAGACAGCGGGCAGGGAGGTCTATGGCTACACCTTC; CDR3aa: CASSQETAGREVYGYTF
d_gene: .; abundance: few; j_gene: TRBJ1-5; v_gene: TRBV27; CDR3nt: TGTGCCAGCAGTTCGGACAGAGTCAATCAGCCCCAGCATTTT; CDR3aa: CASSSDRVNQPQHF
d_gene: .; abundance: .; j_gene: TRBJ2-1; v_gene: TRBV3-1/TRBV3-2; CDR3nt: TGTGCCAGCAGCCCCCGGACTCCCCGGAATGAGCAGTTCTTC; CDR3aa: CASSPRTPRNEQFF
d_gene: TRBD1; abundance: .; j_gene: TRBJ2-1; v_gene: TRBV27; CDR3nt: TGTGCCAGCAGTCCAACCGACAGGGGGTTATCACACGAGCAGTTCTTC; CDR3aa: CASSPTDRGLSHEQFF
d_gene: TRBD2; abundance: .; j_gene: TRBJ2-5; v_gene: TRBV7-9; CDR3nt: TGTGCCAGCAGCTTAGTGGGACTAGCTGTAGAGACCCAGTACTTC; CDR3aa: CASSLVGLAVETQYF
d_gene: .; abundance: .; j_gene: TRBJ2-2; v_gene: TRBV30; CDR3nt: TGTGCCTGGAGTCGGAGGGGGGAGCTGTTTTTT; CDR3aa: CAWSRRGELFF
d_gene: TRBD1; abundance: .; j_gene: TRBJ2-2; v_gene: TRBV9; CDR3nt: TGTGCCAGCAGCGTAGAGACGGACAGGGATAGCACCGGGGAGCTGTTTTTT; CDR3aa: CASSVETDRDSTGELFF
d_gene: .; abundance: .; j_gene: TRBJ1-3; v_gene: TRBV5-1; CDR3nt: TGCGCCAGCAGTACAGGTACTGGAAACACCATATATTTT; CDR3aa: CASSTGTGNTIYF
d_gene: .; abundance: .; j_gene: TRBJ2-1; v_gene: TRBV5-1; CDR3nt: TGCGCCAGCAGGAGGGATACCTTCTACAATGAGCAGTTCTTC; CDR3aa: CASRRDTFYNEQFF
d_gene: TRBD1; abundance: .; j_gene: TRBJ1-1; v_gene: TRBV12-3/TRBV12-4; CDR3nt: TGTGCCAGCAGTCGGACGTGGGACAGGGAAGCTTTCTTT; CDR3aa: CASSRTWDREAFF
d_gene: TRBD1; abundance: .; j_gene: TRBJ1-2; v_gene: TRBV4-1; CDR3nt: TGCGCCAGCAGCCAAGATGAGGGGACAGGCGGTGTTCATGGCTACACCTTC; CDR3aa: CASSQDEGTGGVHGYTF
d_gene: TRBD1; abundance: .; j_gene: TRBJ1-2; v_gene: TRBV14; CDR3nt: TGTGCCAGCAGCCCGCGACAGGGAGGCGAAGGCTACACCTTC; CDR3aa: CASSPRQGGEGYTF
d_gene: .; abundance: .; j_gene: TRBJ1-4; v_gene: TRBV5-1; CDR3nt: TGCGCCAGCAGCTTGACGGGGGACCTTGGGGAAAAACTGTTTTTT; CDR3aa: CASSLTGDLGEKLFF
d_gene: .; abundance: once; j_gene: TRBJ1-4; v_gene: TRBV6-2/TRBV6-3; CDR3nt: TGTGCCAGCAGTTCCCTTTGGGCGGGAAATAATGAAAAACTGTTTTTT; CDR3aa: CASSSLWAGNNEKLFF
d_gene: TRBD2; abundance: .; j_gene: TRBJ2-2; v_gene: TRBV5-1; CDR3nt: TGCGCCAGCAGCCCGCCCGGACTAGCGGGTCAGACCGGGGAGCTGTTTTTT; CDR3aa: CASSPPGLAGQTGELFF
d_gene: .; abundance: .; j_gene: TRBJ1-5; v_gene: TRBV11-2; CDR3nt: TGTGCCAGCAGCTTGGCGGTTGGAGGCCAGCCCCAGCATTTT; CDR3aa: CASSLAVGGQPQHF
d_gene: .; abundance: .; j_gene: TRBJ1-5; v_gene: TRBV6-2/TRBV6-3; CDR3nt: TGTGCCAGCAGTTATAGCCGGGGTAATCAGCCCCAGCATTTT; CDR3aa: CASSYSRGNQPQHF
d_gene: .; abundance: .; j_gene: TRBJ1-2; v_gene: TRBV10-3; CDR3nt: TGTGCCATCAGTGAGTGGGGGGGCGGCTATGGCTACACCTTC; CDR3aa: CAISEWGGGYGYTF
d_gene: .; abundance: .; j_gene: TRBJ2-1; v_gene: TRBV19; CDR3nt: TGTGCCAGTAAAGGGGCTAACTACAATGAGCAGTTCTTC; CDR3aa: CASKGANYNEQFF
d_gene: TRBD1; abundance: once; j_gene: TRBJ1-1; v_gene: TRBV7-6; CDR3nt: TGTGCCAGCAGCTTGCCCAGGACAGGGGGGGTGGAGGCTGAAGCTTTCTTT; CDR3aa: CASSLPRTGGVEAEAFF
d_gene: .; abundance: .; j_gene: TRBJ2-1; v_gene: TRBV7-9; CDR3nt: TGTGCCAGCAGCTTCGGGTATGACAATGAGCAGTTCTTC; CDR3aa: CASSFGYDNEQFF
d_gene: .; abundance: .; j_gene: TRBJ2-1; v_gene: TRBV7-7; CDR3nt: TGTGCCAGCAGCCCCTCGACAGTCGGTGAGCAGTTCTTC; CDR3aa: CASSPSTVGEQFF
d_gene: .; abundance: once; j_gene: TRBJ2-1; v_gene: TRBV7-9; CDR3nt: TGTGCCAGCAGCTTACGAAGGGGAAGCAATGAGCAGTTCTTC; CDR3aa: CASSLRRGSNEQFF
d_gene: .; abundance: .; j_gene: TRBJ1-1; v_gene: TRBV7-6; CDR3nt: TGTGCCAGCAGCTTAGCGGCAGGGAAGGCCACTGAAGCTTTCTTT; CDR3aa: CASSLAAGKATEAFF
d_gene: .; abundance: .; j_gene: TRBJ2-7; v_gene: TRBV6-5; CDR3nt: TGTGCCAGCGGCTTTTTAGGGGGAAACGAGCAGTACTTC; CDR3aa: CASGFLGGNEQYF
d_gene: TRBD1; abundance: .; j_gene: TRBJ1-5; v_gene: TRBV27; CDR3nt: TGTGCCAGCAGGGACAGGGATCAGCCCCAGCATTTT; CDR3aa: CASRDRDQPQHF
d_gene: TRBD1; abundance: .; j_gene: TRBJ1-6; v_gene: TRBV5-4; CDR3nt: TGTGCCAGCAGCTTACGGACAGGGAATTCACCCCTCCACTTT; CDR3aa: CASSLRTGNSPLHF
d_gene: .; abundance: .; j_gene: TRBJ1-1; v_gene: TRBV9; CDR3nt: TGTGCCAGCAGCGTAGCAGTGAACACTGAAGCTTTCTTT; CDR3aa: CASSVAVNTEAFF
d_gene: TRBD1; abundance: .; j_gene: TRBJ2-4; v_gene: TRBV11-2; CDR3nt: TGTGCCAGCAGCTACCGGGACAGGGGGCTCGGAAACATTCAGTACTTC; CDR3aa: CASSYRDRGLGNIQYF